The T cell receptor beta chain described here comes from a study of control samples from healthy donors and cancer patients. Germline CDR1 and CDR2: MNHEY and SVGAGI. The V gene end was trimmed by 7 bases and the J gene end by 2 bases; junction bases not matched to a gene: 8. The CDR3 spans 14 residues. Profiled with immunoSEQ multiplex PCR; TCRdb holds only in-frame clones, not every one. The data hold 100,000 or so clones, with 83% observed a single time. Sequenced input: blood. The clonotype was recovered from a woman between 50 and 59 years old in good health. The rearrangement joins TRBV6-5 to TRBJ2-7; 7 nucleotides match TRBD2. CDR3 sequence: CASTKRESPYEQYF. CDR3 DNA sequence: TGTGCCAGCACAAAGCGGGAATCCCCCTACGAGCAGTACTTC.